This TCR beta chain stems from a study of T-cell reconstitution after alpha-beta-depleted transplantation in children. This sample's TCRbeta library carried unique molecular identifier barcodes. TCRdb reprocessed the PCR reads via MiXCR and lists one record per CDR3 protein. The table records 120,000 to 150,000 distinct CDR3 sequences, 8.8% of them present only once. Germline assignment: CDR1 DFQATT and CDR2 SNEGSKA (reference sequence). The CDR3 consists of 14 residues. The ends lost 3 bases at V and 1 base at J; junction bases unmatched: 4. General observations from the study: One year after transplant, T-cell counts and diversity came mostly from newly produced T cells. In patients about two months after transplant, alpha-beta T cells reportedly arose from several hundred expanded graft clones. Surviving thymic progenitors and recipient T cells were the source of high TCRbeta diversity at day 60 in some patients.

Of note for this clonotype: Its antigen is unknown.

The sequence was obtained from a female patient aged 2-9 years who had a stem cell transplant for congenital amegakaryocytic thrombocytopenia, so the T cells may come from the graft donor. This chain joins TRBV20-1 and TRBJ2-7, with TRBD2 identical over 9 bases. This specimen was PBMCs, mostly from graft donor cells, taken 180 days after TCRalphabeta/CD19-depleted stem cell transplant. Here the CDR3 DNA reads TGCAGTGCTAGGGGCGGGGGGGGTTCCTACGAGCAGTACTTC. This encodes CSARGGGGSYEQYF.